The source of this TCR beta chain is a study of T cells in Graves' hyperthyroidism and ophthalmopathy. The wider study: Peripheral blood was drawn at first diagnosis, prior to all treatment. Points from the study as a whole: In the blood, most expanded thyroid clonotypes above 0.001 appeared as well.

This CDR3 has 17 residues. The germline gives CDR1 KGHDR, CDR2 SFDVKD. V was pared by 3 bases and J by 11 bases, with 13 bases of the junction left unmatched. Ophthalmopathy in the patients scored at least 3 on Clinical Activity Score and at least 4 on NOSPECS grade, lasting under 3 months. Note on this clonotype: Its target is unknown.

TCR beta CDR3 sequences were amplified from RNA transcripts. HTBI primers drove first-round RT-PCR of the TCR CDR3. MiXCR, run by TCRdb on the multiplex PCR reads, gives a single entry per CDR3 protein. This sample has 660,000 or so distinct CDR3 sequences, with less than 25% found just once. The gene calls are TRBV24-1 and TRBJ1-4; 11 bases agree with TRBD1. Sequenced input: blood. The source of this sequence is a man aged 25 to 45 with Graves' ophthalmopathy. In DNA form, the CDR3 reads TGTGCCACCAGTGATACCTCCGGGACAGGGGGATCCGAGAAACTGTTTTTT. It specifies CATSDTSGTGGSEKLFF.